This T cell receptor (beta chain) was obtained from a study of T cell repertoires in cytomegalovirus infection. This clonotype was counted between two and nine times. CDR1 and CDR2 from the germline V gene are SQVTM and ANQGSEA. The CDR3 has 15 residues. Trimming stripped 0 bases from V and 1 base from J, with 12 bases between. Via MiXCR, TCRdb re-called the reads, giving one row per CDR3 protein. The sample shows roughly 100,000 distinct CDR3 sequences, about 15% of them seen only once. Input material: PBMCs. The rearrangement uses TRBV29-1 and TRBJ1-1; D ambiguous. The TCR sequence derives from a human donor in good health (CMV status not recorded). Some clones in this sample may be carry-over from other donors' samples. The chain's CDR3 is CSVEDGIGENTEAFF. The CDR3 bases are TGCAGCGTTGAAGACGGAATCGGGGAGAACACTGAAGCTTTCTTT.